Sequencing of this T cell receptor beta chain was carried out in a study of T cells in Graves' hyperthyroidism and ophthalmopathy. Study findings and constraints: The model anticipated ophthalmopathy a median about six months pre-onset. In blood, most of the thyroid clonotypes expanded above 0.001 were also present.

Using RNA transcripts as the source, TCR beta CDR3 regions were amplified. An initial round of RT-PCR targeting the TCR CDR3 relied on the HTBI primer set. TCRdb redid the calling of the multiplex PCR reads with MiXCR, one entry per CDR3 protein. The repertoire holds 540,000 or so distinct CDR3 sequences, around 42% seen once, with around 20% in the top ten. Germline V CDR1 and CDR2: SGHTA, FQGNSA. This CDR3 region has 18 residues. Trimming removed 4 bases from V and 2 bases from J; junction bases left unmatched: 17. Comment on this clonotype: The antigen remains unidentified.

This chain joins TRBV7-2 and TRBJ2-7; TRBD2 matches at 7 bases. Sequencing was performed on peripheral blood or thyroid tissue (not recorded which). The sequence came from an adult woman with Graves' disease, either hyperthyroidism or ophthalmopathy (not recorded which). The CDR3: CASSSSTNYGRIPYEQYF. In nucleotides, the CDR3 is TGTGCCAGCAGCTCCTCGACGAACTACGGGAGGATTCCCTACGAGCAGTACTTC.